The entry below gives a single T cell receptor beta chain sequence along with its context. Its antigen is not identified. This sample was included in a study of post-analysis software for immune sequencing data. Study observations and caveats: TRBV5-6, TRBV5-1 and TRBV20-1 belonged to a set of roughly 5 TRBV segments that were more frequent in patients than controls.

V lost 5 bases and J lost 5, with 12 bases in between. Germline V gene sequence: CDR1 MNHEY, CDR2 SVGEGT. The CDR3 has 13 residues. Incorporated into the TCR beta cDNA libraries were unique molecular identifiers, which served to reduce PCR and sequencing biases. TCRdb called the PCR reads again in MiXCR, with one record for every CDR3 protein. The table shows fewer than 850,000 distinct CDR3 sequences, with 30% occurring only once. J is TRBJ2-5 and V is TRBV6-2 or TRBV6-3, with D perhaps being TRBD1 or TRBD2 (6 bases each). Sequenced input: blood. The receptor's source is a girl aged 10 to 17 with multiple sclerosis. The chain's CDR3 is CASSNAGHETQYF. In DNA, the CDR3 is TGTGCCAGCAGTAATGCGGGACACGAGACCCAGTACTTC.